This entry lists 2 T cell receptor beta chains sequenced from one sample in a study of blood T cell repertoires in COVID-19. TCRdb keeps only in-frame clones here, not all; method: immunoSEQ multiplex PCR. The repertoire holds approximately 500,000 clones, with about 89% as singletons. The specimen sequenced was peripheral blood. Receptors originate from a woman aged 45-60 years with COVID-19, enrolled during active disease.

This rearrangement joins TRBV6-5 to TRBJ1-2; TRBD1 matches at 10 bases. Germline CDR1 and CDR2: MNHEY and SVGAGI. V lost 2 bases, J lost 6 bases, and 9 bases stayed unmatched. The CDR3 is 16 amino acids. The CDR3 sequence is CASSYGTGAGNHGYTF. CDR3 bases: TGTGCCAGCAGTTACGGGACAGGGGCCGGGAACCATGGCTACACCTTC.

Written as DNA, the CDR3 is TGTGCCAGCAGTTACCGGGCGGGCGAGGCTAATTCACCCCTCCACTTT. The encoded protein is CASSYRAGEANSPLHF. The V call is TRBV6-6, the J call TRBJ1-6; no definite D call. Germline values: CDR1 MNHNY, CDR2 SVGAGI (reference sequence). The V end was cut by 2 bases, the J end by 6 bases, with 14 bases between. The CDR3 length is 16 residues.